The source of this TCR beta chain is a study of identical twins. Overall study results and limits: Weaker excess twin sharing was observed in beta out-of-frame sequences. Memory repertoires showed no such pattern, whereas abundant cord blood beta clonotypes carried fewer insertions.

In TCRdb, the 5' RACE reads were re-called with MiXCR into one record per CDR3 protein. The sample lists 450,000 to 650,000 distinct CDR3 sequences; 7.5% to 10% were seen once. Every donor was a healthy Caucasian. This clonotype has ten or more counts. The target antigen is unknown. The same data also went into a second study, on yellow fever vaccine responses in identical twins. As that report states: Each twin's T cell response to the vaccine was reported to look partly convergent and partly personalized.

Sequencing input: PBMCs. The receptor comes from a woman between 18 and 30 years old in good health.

CDR3 sequence (DNA): TGTGCCACCAGCAGTTGGAAAACTGCTAATGAAAAACTGTTTTTT. It specifies CATSSWKTANEKLFF. V and J are TRBV15 and TRBJ1-4; no firm D call. This CDR3 has 15 residues. V gave up 3 bases and J gave up 3 bases, with 11 bases separating them. CDR1 and CDR2 (germline): LNHNV, YYDKDF (reference sequence).